The source of this T cell receptor (beta chain) is a study of regulatory T cells in long-lasting Graves disease. HTBI primers from iRepertoire and Arm-PCR of CDR3 regions yielded the TCR beta libraries. TCRdb re-analysed the multiplex PCR reads in MiXCR, keeping a single row per CDR3 protein. The sample lists about 450,000 distinct CDR3 sequences, approximately 15% seen once, with roughly a sixth in the top ten. CDR3 length equals 13 residues. The germline V gene has CDR1 SEHNR and CDR2 FQNEAQ (reference sequence). The V end was cut by 3 bases, the J end by 7 bases, with 12 bases between. Regarding time point: newly diagnosed GD, antithyroid drugs for less than 3 months. RNA extracted from PBMCs served as the sequencing template. Roughly 9.6-milliliter peripheral blood samples went into EDTA tubes. The sample holds many counts of this clonotype. This same sample was also part of a study on T cells in Graves' hyperthyroidism and ophthalmopathy. That source notes: Patients aged 18 to 65 had newly diagnosed hyperthyroidism of under 2 months' duration. The study used the HTBI primer set for a first-round RT-PCR of the TCR CDR3. Stable hyperthyroidism was told apart from ophthalmopathy by a model built on 13 V-J features.

The genes are TRBV7-9 and TRBJ1-2; tentative D call: TRBD1 (5 bases). This receptor was obtained from a woman aged 45-65 years with Graves disease. The sample in question was peripheral blood mononuclear cells (PBMCs), obtained at new diagnosis, from a patient treated with antithyroid drugs. CDR3 bases: TGTGCCAGCAGCTTGGGCAGGGAAAGTGGCTACACCTTC. Its translation is CASSLGRESGYTF.